Described below is a single T cell receptor (beta chain) sequence and its context. The entry originates in a study of blood T cell repertoires in COVID-19. The wider study: Acute-phase and convalescent COVID-19 samples originated in the United States, Italy and Spain. The cDNA or gDNA used as material had been derived from T cells, B-cell-depleted T cells, or PBMCs.

The CDR3 loop spans 14 amino acids. After removal of 8 bases from V and 6 bases from J, the junction contained 11 bases not matched to a gene. Germline assignment: CDR1 MNHEY and CDR2 SVGAGI. One Seattle source followed patients from active infection through their disease course. Per the authors' pipeline: Cell counts per sample came from amplifying reference gene primers. Assay used: immunoSEQ multiplex PCR; TCRdb lists only in-frame clones, some missing. The V and J calls and clone size are taken from that table; D and trimming were inferred from the DNA. This sample has fewer than 250,000 clones; under 90% occur once, and the top ten carry roughly 10%.

This chain links TRBV6-5 with TRBJ1-2, with 8 bases matching TRBD1. The source of this sequence is a woman of 80 years or more with COVID-19, enrolled during active disease. Sequenced: peripheral blood. The CDR3 bases are TGTGCCAGCCGCGAATCAGGGGGCGCGGATGGCTACACCTTC. Protein product: CASRESGGADGYTF.